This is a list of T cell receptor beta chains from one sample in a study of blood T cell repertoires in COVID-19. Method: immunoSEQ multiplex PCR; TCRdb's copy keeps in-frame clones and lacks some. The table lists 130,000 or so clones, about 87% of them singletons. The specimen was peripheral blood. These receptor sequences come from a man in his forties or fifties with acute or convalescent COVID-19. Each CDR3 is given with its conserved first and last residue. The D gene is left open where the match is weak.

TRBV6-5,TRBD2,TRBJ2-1,CASSYSAGGTQFF
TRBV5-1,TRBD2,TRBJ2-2,CASSPGGLAGANTGELFF
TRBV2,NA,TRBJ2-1,CASRGSRLNEQFF
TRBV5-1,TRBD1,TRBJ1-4,CASQSGTPSGGEKLFF
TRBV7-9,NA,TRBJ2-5,CASSLSKQAQYNFQETQYF
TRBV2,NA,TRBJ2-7,CASKWQGSWEQYF
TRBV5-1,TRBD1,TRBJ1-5,CASSLGQNNQPQHF
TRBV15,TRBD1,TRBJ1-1,CATRGGQAHTEAFF
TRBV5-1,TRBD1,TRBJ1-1,CASSLFGQGTEAFF
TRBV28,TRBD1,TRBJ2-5,CASSPEWGTVDRGLWTQYF
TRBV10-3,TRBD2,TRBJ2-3,CAISLGLQMRVTDTQYF
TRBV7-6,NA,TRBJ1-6,CASSLELGGSPLHF
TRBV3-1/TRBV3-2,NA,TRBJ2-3,CASSPYRGHTDTQYF
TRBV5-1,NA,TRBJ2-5,CASSLIRGETQYF
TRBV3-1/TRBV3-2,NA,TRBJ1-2,CASSQSRFYTF
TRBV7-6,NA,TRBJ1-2,CASSQLIGQGSINTF
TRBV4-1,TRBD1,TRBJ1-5,CASSLRQGADSNQPQHF
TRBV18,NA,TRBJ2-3,CASSRDSNGDTQYF
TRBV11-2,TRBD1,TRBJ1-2,CASSPPGQLYGYTF
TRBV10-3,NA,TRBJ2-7,CAISESRELREQYF
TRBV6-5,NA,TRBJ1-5,CASSRTPYSNQPQHF
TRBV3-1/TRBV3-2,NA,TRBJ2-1,CASSLPTGGYNEQFF
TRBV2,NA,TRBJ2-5,CASSEQVPETQYF
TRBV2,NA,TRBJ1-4,CASSGWGQGEKLFF
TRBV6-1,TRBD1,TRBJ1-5,CASSGSGQGALQPQHF
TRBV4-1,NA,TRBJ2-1,CASSQVGRNNEQFF
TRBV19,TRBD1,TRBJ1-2,CASSIGGQGHTF
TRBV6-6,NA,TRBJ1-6,CASSFRVENSPLHF
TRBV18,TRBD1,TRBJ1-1,CASSPTLIRGQGAAGAFF
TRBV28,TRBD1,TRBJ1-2,CASEDRGNYGYTF
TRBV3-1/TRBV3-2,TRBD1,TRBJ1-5,CASSQGQGVRQPQHF
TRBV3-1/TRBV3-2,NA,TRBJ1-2,CASDGAPGSGVGIAGYTF
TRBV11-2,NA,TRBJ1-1,CASSLVGGILYTHEAFF
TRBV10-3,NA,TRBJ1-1,CAIKEGRVDTEAFF
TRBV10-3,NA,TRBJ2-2,CAISESKGASGELFF
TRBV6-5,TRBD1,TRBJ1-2,CARGGRGYGYTF
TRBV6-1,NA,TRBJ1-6,CASSEGTYYNSPLHF
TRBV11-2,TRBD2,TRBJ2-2,CASSLTSGKWDGELFF
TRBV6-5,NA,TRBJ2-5,CASRTNRETQYF
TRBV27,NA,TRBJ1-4,CASRTTLGRGLEKLFF
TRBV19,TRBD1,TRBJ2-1,CASSMGQLSYNEQFF
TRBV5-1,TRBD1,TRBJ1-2,CASSPFRDRDNYGYTF
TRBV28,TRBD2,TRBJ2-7,CASSLGLAGGPVPVGEQYF
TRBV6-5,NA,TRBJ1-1,CASRLNPGGNTEAFF